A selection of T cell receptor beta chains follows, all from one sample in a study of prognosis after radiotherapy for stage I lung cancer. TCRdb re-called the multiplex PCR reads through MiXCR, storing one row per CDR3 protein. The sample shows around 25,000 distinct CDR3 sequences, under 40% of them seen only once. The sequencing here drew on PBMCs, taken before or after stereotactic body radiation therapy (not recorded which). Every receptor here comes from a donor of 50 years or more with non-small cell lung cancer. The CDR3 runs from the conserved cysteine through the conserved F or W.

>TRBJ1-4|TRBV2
CASTDRATNEKLFF
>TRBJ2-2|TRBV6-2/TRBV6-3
CATIEGTGFYGELFF
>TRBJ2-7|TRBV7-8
CASSLIKRTSGRSYEQYF
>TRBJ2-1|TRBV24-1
CATSETGRHAYNERFF
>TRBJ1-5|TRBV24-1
CATSDANQPQHF
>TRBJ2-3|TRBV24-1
CATSVGDLAQYF
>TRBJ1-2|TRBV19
CASSIRTETYGYTF
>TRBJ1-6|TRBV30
CAWRGSGQGNSPLHF
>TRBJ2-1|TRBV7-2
CASSLVGLGSNEQFF
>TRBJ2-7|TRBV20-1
CSASDGLAGIKPYEQYF
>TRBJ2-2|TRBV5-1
CASSLGPRGTGELFF
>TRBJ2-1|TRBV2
CASSSEGPVEQFF
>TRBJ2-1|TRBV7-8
CASSPSRLAASSYNEQFF
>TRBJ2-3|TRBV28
CASSFPGTGGRGTQYF
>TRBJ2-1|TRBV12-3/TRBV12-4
CASKQVGYNEQFF
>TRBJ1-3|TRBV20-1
CSVQDGMTNTIYF
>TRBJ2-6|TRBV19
CASSISGRAGANVLTF
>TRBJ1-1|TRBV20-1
CSATKGTNTEAFF
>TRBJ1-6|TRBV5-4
CASSFPDNSPLHF
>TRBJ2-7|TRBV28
CASSTPGQSYEQYF
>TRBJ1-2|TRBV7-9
CASSARDFGSGTYGYTF
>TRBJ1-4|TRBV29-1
CSVEGQGTNEKLFF
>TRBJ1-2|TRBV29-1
CSVLFNYGYTF
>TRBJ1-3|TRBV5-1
CASSLGGSGNTIYF
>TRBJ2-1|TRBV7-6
CASSAGRSSYNEQFF
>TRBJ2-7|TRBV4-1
CASSQELFYEQYF
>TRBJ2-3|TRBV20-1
CSGLREASTDTQYF
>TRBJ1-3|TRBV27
CASSPRDRFSSGNTIYF
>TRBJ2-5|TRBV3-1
CASSEGGETQYF
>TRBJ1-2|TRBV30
CAWSPGTGSGYTF
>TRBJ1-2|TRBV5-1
CASSSTTKGAWGYTF
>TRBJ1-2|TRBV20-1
CSARAWGDGHTF
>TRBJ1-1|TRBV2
CASSEQNTEAFF
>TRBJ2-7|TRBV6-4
CASSLSRSRGRPGKYF
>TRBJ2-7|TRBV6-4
CASSYSTGHGGRGAYEQYF
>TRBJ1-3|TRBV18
CASSPSAGGSSGNTIYF
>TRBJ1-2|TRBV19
CAITNPDSNYGYTF
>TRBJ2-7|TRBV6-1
CASSETDMLSQYF
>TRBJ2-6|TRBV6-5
CASIYRAGRQSGANVLTF
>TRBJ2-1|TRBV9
CASSRGGTTDNEQFF
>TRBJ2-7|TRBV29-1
CSVVEPGRAGHEQYF
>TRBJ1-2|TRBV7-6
CASSPLAGGNYGYTF
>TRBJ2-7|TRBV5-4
CASSLGGLAPYEQYF
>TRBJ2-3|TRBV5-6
CASSLAGTPRRADTQYF
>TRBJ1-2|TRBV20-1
CSASGGSGGSGYTF
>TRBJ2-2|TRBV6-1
CASGAYQANTGELFF
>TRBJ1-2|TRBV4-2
CASSQPRGQGHGYTF
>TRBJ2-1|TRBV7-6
CASSPPGPSYNEQFF
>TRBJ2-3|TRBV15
CATSRGATDTQYF